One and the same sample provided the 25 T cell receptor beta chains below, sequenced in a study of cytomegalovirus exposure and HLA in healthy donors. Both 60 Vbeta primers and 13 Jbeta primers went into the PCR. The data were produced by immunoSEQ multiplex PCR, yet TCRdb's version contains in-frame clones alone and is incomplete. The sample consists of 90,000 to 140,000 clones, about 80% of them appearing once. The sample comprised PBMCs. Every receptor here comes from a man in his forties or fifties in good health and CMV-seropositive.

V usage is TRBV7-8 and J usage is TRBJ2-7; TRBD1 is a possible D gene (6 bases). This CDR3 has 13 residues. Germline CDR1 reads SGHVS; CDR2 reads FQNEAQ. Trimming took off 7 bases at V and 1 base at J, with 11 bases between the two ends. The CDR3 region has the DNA TGTGCCAGCACCCGGGACATTTCCTACGAGCAGTACTTC. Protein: CASTRDISYEQYF.

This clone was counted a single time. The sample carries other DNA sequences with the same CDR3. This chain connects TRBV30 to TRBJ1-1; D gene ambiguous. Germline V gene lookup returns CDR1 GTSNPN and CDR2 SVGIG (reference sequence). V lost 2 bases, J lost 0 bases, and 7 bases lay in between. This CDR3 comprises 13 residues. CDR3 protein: CAWSLNMNTEAFF. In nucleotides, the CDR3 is TGTGCCTGGAGTCTGAACATGAACACTGAAGCTTTCTTT.

The DNA for the CDR3 is TGTGCCGGGTTACAGGGGTCGGTCACCGGGGAGCTGTTTTTT. Protein product: CAGLQGSVTGELFF. V gene TRBV30 combines with J gene TRBJ2-2; 7 bases line up with TRBD1. Germline V gene sequence: CDR1 GTSNPN, CDR2 SVGIG (reference sequence). This CDR3 contains 14 residues. Trimming cost V 8 bases and J 4 bases; bases outside gene matches: 10.

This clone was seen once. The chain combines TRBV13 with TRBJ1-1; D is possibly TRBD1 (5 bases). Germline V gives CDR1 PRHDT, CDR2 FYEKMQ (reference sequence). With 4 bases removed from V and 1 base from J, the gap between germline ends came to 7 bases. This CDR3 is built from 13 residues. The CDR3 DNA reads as TGTGCCAGCAGCTACGGACAGAACACTGAAGCTTTCTTT. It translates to CASSYGQNTEAFF.

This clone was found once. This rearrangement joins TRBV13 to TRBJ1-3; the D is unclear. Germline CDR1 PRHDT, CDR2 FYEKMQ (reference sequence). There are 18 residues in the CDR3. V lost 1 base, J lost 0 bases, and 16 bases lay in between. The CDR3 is CASSLAWRWGSSGNTIYF. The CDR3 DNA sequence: TGTGCCAGCAGCTTAGCCTGGAGGTGGGGAAGCTCTGGAAACACCATATATTTT. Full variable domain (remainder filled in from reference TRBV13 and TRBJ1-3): AAGVIQSPRHLIKEKRETATLKCYPIPRHDTVYWYQQGPGQDPQFLISFYEKMQSDKGSIPDRFSAQQFSDYHSELNMSSLELGDSALYFCASSLAWRWGSSGNTIYFGEGSWLTVV.

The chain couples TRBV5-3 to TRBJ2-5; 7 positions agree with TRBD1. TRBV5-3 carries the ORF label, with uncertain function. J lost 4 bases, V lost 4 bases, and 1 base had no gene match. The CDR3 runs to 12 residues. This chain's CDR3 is CARSRQGETQYF. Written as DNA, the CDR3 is TGTGCCAGAAGCAGACAGGGAGAGACCCAGTACTTC.

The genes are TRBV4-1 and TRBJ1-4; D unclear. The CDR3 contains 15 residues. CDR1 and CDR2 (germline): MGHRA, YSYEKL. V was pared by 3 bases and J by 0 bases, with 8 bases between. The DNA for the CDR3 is TGCGCCAGCAGCCATATTAGTGCAACTAATGAAAAACTGTTTTTT. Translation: CASSHISATNEKLFF.

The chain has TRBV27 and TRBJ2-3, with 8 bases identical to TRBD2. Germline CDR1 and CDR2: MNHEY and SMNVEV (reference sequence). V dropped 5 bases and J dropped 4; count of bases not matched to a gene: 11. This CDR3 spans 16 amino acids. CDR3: CASSPVDGRGADTQYF. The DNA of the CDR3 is TGTGCCAGCAGTCCGGTGGACGGGAGGGGTGCAGATACGCAGTATTTT.

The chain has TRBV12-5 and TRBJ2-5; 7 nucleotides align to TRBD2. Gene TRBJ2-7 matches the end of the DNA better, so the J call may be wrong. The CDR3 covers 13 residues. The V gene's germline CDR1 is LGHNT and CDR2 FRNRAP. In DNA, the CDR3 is TGTGCCGGGGGGACGGCGAGCTCCTACGAGCAGTACTTC. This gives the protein CAGGTASSYEQYF.

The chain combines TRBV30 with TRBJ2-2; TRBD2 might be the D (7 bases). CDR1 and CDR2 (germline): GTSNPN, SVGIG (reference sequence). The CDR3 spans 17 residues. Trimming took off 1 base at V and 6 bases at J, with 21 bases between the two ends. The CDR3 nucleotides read TGTGCCTGGAGTGCGGCTCTGGCGGGGGCCATCCCCGGGGAGCTGTTTTTT. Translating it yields CAWSAALAGAIPGELFF.

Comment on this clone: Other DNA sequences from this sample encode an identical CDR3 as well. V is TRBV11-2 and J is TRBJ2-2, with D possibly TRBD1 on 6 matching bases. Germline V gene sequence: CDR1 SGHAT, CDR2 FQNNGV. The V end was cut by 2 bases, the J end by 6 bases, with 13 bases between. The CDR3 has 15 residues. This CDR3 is CASSLFRGVAGELFF. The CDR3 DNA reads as TGTGCCAGCAGCTTATTCAGGGGAGTGGCCGGGGAGCTGTTTTTT.

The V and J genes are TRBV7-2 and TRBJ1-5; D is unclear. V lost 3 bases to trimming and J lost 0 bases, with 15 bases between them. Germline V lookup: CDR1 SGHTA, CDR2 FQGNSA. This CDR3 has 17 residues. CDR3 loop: CASSFRAGDYSNQPQHF. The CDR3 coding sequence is TGTGCCAGCAGCTTTAGAGCGGGAGATTATAGCAATCAGCCCCAGCATTTT.

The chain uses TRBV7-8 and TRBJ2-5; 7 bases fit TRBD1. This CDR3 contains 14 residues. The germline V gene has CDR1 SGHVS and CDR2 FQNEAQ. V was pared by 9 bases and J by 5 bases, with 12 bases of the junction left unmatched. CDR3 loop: CASRRTGVVETQYF. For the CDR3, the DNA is TGTGCCAGTAGGAGAACAGGGGTTGTGGAGACCCAGTACTTC.

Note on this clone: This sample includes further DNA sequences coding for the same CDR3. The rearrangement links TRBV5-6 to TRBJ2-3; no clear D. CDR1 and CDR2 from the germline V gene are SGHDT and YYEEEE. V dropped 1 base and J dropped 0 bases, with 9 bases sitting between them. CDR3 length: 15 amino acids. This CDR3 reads CASSLKRSSTDTQYF. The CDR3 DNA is TGTGCCAGCAGCTTGAAGAGGTCTAGCACAGATACGCAGTATTTT.

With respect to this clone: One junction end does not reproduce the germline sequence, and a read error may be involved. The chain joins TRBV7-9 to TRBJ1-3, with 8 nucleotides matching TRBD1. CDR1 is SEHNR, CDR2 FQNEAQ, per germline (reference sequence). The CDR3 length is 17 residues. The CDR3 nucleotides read TGTTCCAGCAGCTTAGCGAGGGACAGGACATCTGGAAACACCATATATTTT. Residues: CSSSLARDRTSGNTIYF.

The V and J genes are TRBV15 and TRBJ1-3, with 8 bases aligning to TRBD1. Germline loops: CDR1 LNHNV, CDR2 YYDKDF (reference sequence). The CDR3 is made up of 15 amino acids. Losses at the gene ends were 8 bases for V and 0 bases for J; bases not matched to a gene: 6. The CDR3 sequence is CATQGQAFSGNTIYF. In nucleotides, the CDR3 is TGTGCCACCCAGGGACAGGCCTTCTCTGGAAACACCATATATTTT.

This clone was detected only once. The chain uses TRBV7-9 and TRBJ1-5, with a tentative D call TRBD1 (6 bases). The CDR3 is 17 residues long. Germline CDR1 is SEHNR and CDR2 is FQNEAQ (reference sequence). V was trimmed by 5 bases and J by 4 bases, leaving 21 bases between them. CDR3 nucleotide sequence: TGTGCCAGCAGCCCGCTTGGGACAAGGGGCGAGAATCAGCCCCAGCATTTT. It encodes CASSPLGTRGENQPQHF.

The CDR3, as DNA: TGTGCCAGCAGGGACACTGCCCCCACACAGCCCCAGCATTTT. Protein sequence: CASRDTAPTQPQHF. J is TRBJ1-5 and V is TRBV2; D possibly corresponds to TRBD1 (5 bases). Germline V gives CDR1 SNHLY, CDR2 FYNNEI. CDR3 length: 14 residues. V lost 6 bases and J 7 bases, leaving 16 bases between the germline ends. Combining the CDR3 with reference TRBV2 and TRBJ1-5 gives the whole variable domain EPEVTQTPSHQVTQMGQEVILRCVPISNHLYFYWYRQILGQKVEFLVSFYNNEISEKSEIFDDQFSVERPDGSNFTLKIRSTKLEDSAMYFCASRDTAPTQPQHFGDGTRLSIL.

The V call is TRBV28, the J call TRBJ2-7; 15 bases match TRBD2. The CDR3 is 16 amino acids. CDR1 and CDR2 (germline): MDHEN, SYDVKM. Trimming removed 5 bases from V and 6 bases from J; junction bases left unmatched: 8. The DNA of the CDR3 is TGTGCCAGCAGTCTGGGGGGACTAGCGGGAGGTCTCGAGCAGTACTTC. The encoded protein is CASSLGGLAGGLEQYF.

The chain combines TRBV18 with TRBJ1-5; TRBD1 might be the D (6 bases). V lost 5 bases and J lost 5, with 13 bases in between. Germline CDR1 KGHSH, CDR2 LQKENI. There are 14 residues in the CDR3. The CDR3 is CASSTDSSYQPQHF. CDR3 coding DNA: TGTGCCAGCTCAACGGACAGTTCATATCAGCCCCAGCATTTT.

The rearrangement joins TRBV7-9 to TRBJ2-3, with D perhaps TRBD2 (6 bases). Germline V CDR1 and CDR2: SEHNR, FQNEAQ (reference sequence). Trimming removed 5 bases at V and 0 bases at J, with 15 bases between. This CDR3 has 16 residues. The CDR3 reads CASSPLGGDSTDTQYF. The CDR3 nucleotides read TGTGCCAGCAGCCCGCTGGGGGGAGATAGCACAGATACGCAGTATTTT. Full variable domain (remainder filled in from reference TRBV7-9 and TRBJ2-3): DTGVSQNPRHKITKRGQNVTFRCDPISEHNRLYWYRQTLGQGPEFLTYFQNEAQLEKSRLLSDRFSAERPKGSFSTLEIQRTEQGDSAMYLCASSPLGGDSTDTQYFGPGTRLTVL.

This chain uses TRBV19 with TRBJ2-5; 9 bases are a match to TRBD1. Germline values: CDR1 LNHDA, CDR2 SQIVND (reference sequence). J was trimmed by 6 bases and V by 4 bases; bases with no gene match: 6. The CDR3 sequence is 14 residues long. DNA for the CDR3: TGTGCCAGTAGTACAAGGACAGGGGAAAAGACCCAGTACTTC. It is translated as CASSTRTGEKTQYF.

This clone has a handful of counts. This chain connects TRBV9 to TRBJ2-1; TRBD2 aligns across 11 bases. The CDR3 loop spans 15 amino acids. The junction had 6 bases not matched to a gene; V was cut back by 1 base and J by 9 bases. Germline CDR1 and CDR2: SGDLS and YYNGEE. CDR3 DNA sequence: TGTGCCAGCAGCGTACGACTAGCGGGGTTCAGTGAGCAGTTCTTC. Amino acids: CASSVRLAGFSEQFF.

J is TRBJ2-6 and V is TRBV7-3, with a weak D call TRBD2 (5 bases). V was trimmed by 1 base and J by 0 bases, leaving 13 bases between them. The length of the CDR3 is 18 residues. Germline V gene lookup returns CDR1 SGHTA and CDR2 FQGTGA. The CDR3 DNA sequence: TGTGCCAGCAGCTTAAAAGGGTCGGGGTACTCTGGGGCCAACGTCCTGACTTTC. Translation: CASSLKGSGYSGANVLTF.

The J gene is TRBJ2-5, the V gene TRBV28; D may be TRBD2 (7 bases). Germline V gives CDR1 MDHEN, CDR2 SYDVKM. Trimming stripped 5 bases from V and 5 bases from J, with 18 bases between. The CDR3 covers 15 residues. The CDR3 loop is CASSLTGTIAETQYF. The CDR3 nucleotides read TGTGCCAGCAGTCTAACAGGGACTATAGCGGAGACCCAGTACTTC.